Each of the 20 T cell receptor beta chains below was sequenced from the same sample in a study of human T cells and chemical hapten exposure. Documented time point: pre-sensitization, week 0. The treatment here: therapeutic diphenylcyclopropenone sensitization with weekly scalp DPC. TCRdb recomputed calls from the RACE reads with MiXCR, one row per CDR3 protein. The top ten hold over 1.5% of the sample, which has tens of thousands of distinct CDR3 sequences, 6.5% to 8.5% seen once. This specimen was whole blood, taken in connection with sensitization to the hapten diphenylcyclopropenone (DPC). Every receptor here comes from a young woman with alopecia areata. Some clones in this sample may be carry-over from other donors' samples.

There are many counts of this clonotype. V and J are TRBV10-3 and TRBJ2-7; TRBD1 might be the D (6 bases). CDR3 length equals 15 residues. V was pared by 6 bases and J by 0 bases, with 15 bases between. Germline CDR1 and CDR2: ENHRY and SYGVKD. The CDR3 DNA reads TGTGCCATCAGCCAAGGACAGAAATACTCCTACGAGCAGTACTTC. Residues: CAISQGQKYSYEQYF.

This clonotype was seen at least ten times. The V gene is TRBV6-2 or TRBV6-3, the J gene TRBJ2-7, with D unresolved. Germline CDR1 is MNHEY and CDR2 is SVGEGT. Trimming left V 2 bases short and J 7 bases short, with 18 bases between. CDR3 length equals 15 residues. CDR3 sequence (DNA): TGTGCCAGCAGTTACAAGGTGTCGCCCGACGAGGAGCAGTACTTC. Encoded protein: CASSYKVSPDEEQYF.

The J gene is TRBJ1-1, the V gene TRBV20-1, with TRBD1 identical over 11 bases. Germline V gene data show CDR1 as DFQATT and CDR2 as SNEGSKA (reference sequence). The V and J ends lost 3 bases and 11 bases, in that order; junction bases with no gene match: 5. The CDR3 totals 12 residues. As DNA, the CDR3 is TGCAGTGCTAGTAGGACAGGGGGCGACGCTTTCTTT. As protein: CSASRTGGDAFF.

This clonotype came up many times. V gene TRBV10-2 combines with J gene TRBJ1-1; D uncertain. The CDR3 has 13 amino acids. Trimming pared 3 bases from V and 4 bases from J, leaving 9 bases between. The germline V gene encodes CDR1 WSHSY and CDR2 SAAADI. The CDR3 loop reads CASSEAPSTEAFF. The DNA of the CDR3 is TGCGCCAGCAGTGAAGCCCCCTCCACTGAAGCTTTCTTT.

There are many counts of this clonotype. V and J are TRBV27 and TRBJ2-3; 7 bases map to TRBD1. The V gene's germline CDR1 is MNHEY and CDR2 SMNVEV (reference sequence). The V segment lost 2 bases and the J segment 1 base; nucleotides outside the gene matches: 6. The CDR3 contains 16 residues. CDR3 protein: CASSLNRGIGTDTQYF. The CDR3, as DNA: TGTGCCAGCAGTTTAAACAGGGGTATTGGCACAGATACGCAGTATTTT.

This clonotype has more than one count but fewer than ten. The chain links TRBV19 to TRBJ1-5; no clear D gene. Trimming cost V 2 bases and J 3 bases, with 11 bases left between them. The germline V gene has CDR1 LNHDA and CDR2 SQIVND (reference sequence). There are 15 residues in the CDR3. CDR3: CASSIRDAINQPQHF. In DNA form, the CDR3 reads TGTGCCAGTAGTATAAGAGACGCAATCAATCAGCCCCAGCATTTT.

Regarding this clonotype: A much larger clonotype is one base distant, so this may be a read error. The chain recombines TRBV6-5 with TRBJ1-3; D is uncertain. Per the germline V gene, CDR1 is MNHEY and CDR2 is SVGAGI. The CDR3 has 17 amino acids. CDR3 loop: CASGYSNSLTSGNTIYF. As DNA, the CDR3 is TGTGCCAGCGGTTACTCGAATTCCCTAACCTCTGGAAACACCATATATTTT.

The chain is built from TRBV3-1 and TRBJ2-5, with D possibly matching TRBD2 (5 bases). V lost 1 base, J lost 5 bases, and 17 bases lay in between. CDR3 size: 16 residues. Germline CDR1 and CDR2: LGHDT and YNNKEL (reference sequence). The CDR3 region has the DNA TGTGCCAGCAGCCAAGGGGATAGAGGGAGCGTGGAGACCCAGTACTTC. Its protein product is CASSQGDRGSVETQYF.

The chain recombines TRBV20-1 with TRBJ1-2; the D gene is possibly TRBD1 (5 bases). V lost 6 bases to trimming and J lost 12 bases, with 23 bases between them. This CDR3 spans 13 amino acids. Germline-derived CDR1 and CDR2 are DFQATT and SNEGSKA (reference sequence). Here the CDR3 reads CSAASGAGEANTF. CDR3 DNA: TGCAGTGCCGCAAGCGGGGCGGGCGAGGCGAACACCTTC.

This clonotype occurred many times. This sequence joins TRBV19 and TRBJ2-7, with TRBD2 as a possible D gene (5 bases). Germline V gene data show CDR1 as LNHDA and CDR2 as SQIVND (reference sequence). This CDR3 is built from 16 residues. The V end lost 3 bases, the J end lost 0 bases, and 15 bases lay between the germline ends. The DNA of the CDR3 is TGTGCCAGTAGTATTGGAACCGGACTCCCCTCCTACGAGCAGTACTTC. Encoded protein: CASSIGTGLPSYEQYF.

In its sample, this clonotype was seen many times. The V gene is TRBV5-6, the J gene TRBJ2-1, with 13 positions matching TRBD2. CDR1 is SGHDT, CDR2 YYEEEE, per germline. The J segment lost 4 bases and the V segment lost 6 bases, leaving 4 bases of the junction unmatched. CDR3 length equals 15 residues. CDR3 DNA sequence: TGTGCCAGCACCGTGACTAGCGGGGGGTACAATGAGCAGTTCTTC. Protein: CASTVTSGGYNEQFF.

This clonotype occurred many times. The V gene is TRBV7-2, the J gene TRBJ2-5; 14 positions match TRBD2. V lost 4 bases, J lost 2 bases, and 6 bases stayed unmatched. The CDR3 spans 17 residues. Germline CDR1 is SGHTA and CDR2 is FQGNSA. The CDR3 sequence: CASSSRTSGGPQETQYF. CDR3 bases: TGTGCCAGCAGCTCCAGGACTAGCGGGGGGCCTCAAGAGACCCAGTACTTC.

V gene TRBV7-2 combines with J gene TRBJ1-5; D perhaps matches TRBD1 (6 bases). This CDR3 region has 15 residues. CDR1 is SGHTA and CDR2 is FQGNSA in the germline V gene. V shed 1 base and J shed 2 bases, with 9 bases lying between them. The CDR3 bases are TGTGCCAGCAGCTTAGATGCAGGGGGCAATCAGCCCCAGCATTTT. This codes for CASSLDAGGNQPQHF.

This clonotype was counted only a few times. This chain joins TRBV10-3 and TRBJ2-2; 7 nucleotides line up with TRBD1. V shed 2 bases, J shed 5 bases, and the junction held 5 bases outside the gene matches. The germline V gene encodes CDR1 ENHRY and CDR2 SYGVKD. This CDR3 is built from 15 residues. The CDR3 DNA reads as TGTGCCATCAGTGAGAAAACAGGGGAAACCGGGGAGCTGTTTTTT. Protein sequence: CAISEKTGETGELFF.

There are a few counts of this clonotype. The chain is built from TRBV19 and TRBJ1-1; no definite D call. Germline assignment: CDR1 LNHDA and CDR2 SQIVND (reference sequence). The length of the CDR3 is 12 residues. V lost 8 bases and J lost 2, with 9 bases in between. CDR3 coding DNA: TGTGCCAGTGGAGACACTAACACTGAAGCTTTCTTT. Protein sequence: CASGDTNTEAFF.

This clonotype was found many times. The rearrangement uses TRBV5-4 and TRBJ1-2; D possibly corresponds to TRBD1 (6 bases). The CDR3 consists of 13 residues. The germline V gene encodes CDR1 SGHNT and CDR2 YYREEE (reference sequence). The V and J ends lost 9 bases and 4 bases respectively, with 16 bases between them. CDR3: CAISGEYTYGYTF. The CDR3 DNA follows: TGTGCCATTTCAGGGGAATACACCTATGGCTACACCTTC.

At least ten counts were recorded for this clonotype. This chain joins TRBV11-2 and TRBJ2-3, with D perhaps TRBD1 (6 bases). V lost 5 bases to trimming and J lost 1 base, with 13 bases between them. Germline assignment: CDR1 SGHAT and CDR2 FQNNGV. This CDR3 region has 15 residues. Here the CDR3 DNA reads TGTGCCAGCAGCAGGGGGACAAAGGGCACAGATACGCAGTATTTT. It codes for CASSRGTKGTDTQYF.

Only a few counts were recorded for this clonotype. This chain joins TRBV7-9 and TRBJ1-1; D unclear. Per germline, CDR1 SEHNR and CDR2 FQNEAQ (reference sequence). This CDR3 contains 12 residues. Deletions cut 1 base from V and 7 bases from J, with 7 bases between. The DNA of the CDR3 is TGTGCCAGCAGCTTAGAACGGAATGAAGCTTTCTTT. As protein: CASSLERNEAFF.

CDR3 DNA: TGCAGCTCCCCGGGACAGGGGGCCTACGAGCAGTACTTC. Amino acids: CSSPGQGAYEQYF. V usage is TRBV20-1 and J usage is TRBJ2-7, with 11 bases fitting TRBD1. The CDR3 totals 13 residues. Germline loops: CDR1 DFQATT, CDR2 SNEGSKA (reference sequence).

J is TRBJ1-1 and V is TRBV5-6; possible D gene TRBD1, 5 bases. CDR1 SGHDT and CDR2 YYEEEE come from the germline V gene. The CDR3 runs to 13 residues. Trimming left V 3 bases short and J 3 bases short, with 9 bases between. The CDR3 coding sequence is TGTGCCAGCAGCTACTGGGGCGACACTGAAGCTTTCTTT. It specifies CASSYWGDTEAFF.